Sequencing of this T cell receptor (beta chain) was carried out in a study of T-cell memory formation after mild COVID-19. Barcoded TCR alpha and TCR beta cDNA libraries with UMIs came from 5'RACE using constant-segment primers. TCRdb ran MiXCR on the 5' RACE reads and lists one entry per CDR3 protein. The sample carries hundreds of thousands of distinct CDR3 sequences, approximately 25% recorded once. General study findings and limits: Cross-reactive memory seemingly joined, as some responding clones were found in pre-infection memory. Among CD4+ contracting clones, most were CM and EM, and CD8+ ones EMRA.

Worth noting for this clonotype: Its specificity is not known.

This CDR3 is built from 13 residues. Germline-derived CDR1 and CDR2 are SGHNT and YYREEE (reference sequence). Trimming removed 4 bases from V and 6 bases from J, with 14 bases in between. This receptor was identified in an adult woman who had mild COVID-19 (a few samples of this study predate the infection). Cell type and time point are not known. The rearrangement joins TRBV5-4 to TRBJ2-7; D gene ambiguous. The sequenced sample was PBMCs or a T cell subset sorted from them (not recorded which). The CDR3 DNA reads as TGTGCCAGCAGCCCAGATTTAGAGGTCGAGCAGTACTTC. This translates into CASSPDLEVEQYF.